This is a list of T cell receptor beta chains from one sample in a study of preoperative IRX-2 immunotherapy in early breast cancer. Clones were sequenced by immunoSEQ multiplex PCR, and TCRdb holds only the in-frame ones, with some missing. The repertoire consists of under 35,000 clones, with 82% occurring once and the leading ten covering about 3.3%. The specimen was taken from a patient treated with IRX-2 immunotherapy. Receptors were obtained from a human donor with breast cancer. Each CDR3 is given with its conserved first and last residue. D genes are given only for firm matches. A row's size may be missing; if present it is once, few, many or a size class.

CDR3nt: TGTGCCAGCAGTCCTTCGGACAGGGCTGACGGGGAGCTGTTTTTT; CDR3aa: CASSPSDRADGELFF; d_gene: TRBD1; abundance: .; v_gene: TRBV28; j_gene: TRBJ2-2
CDR3nt: TGTGCCATCACAGGGGTTGTCGACTATGGCTACACCTTC; CDR3aa: CAITGVVDYGYTF; d_gene: TRBD1; abundance: once; v_gene: TRBV6-8; j_gene: TRBJ1-2
CDR3nt: TGTGCCAGCAGCTTCCGGGACAACTACGAGCAGTACTTC; CDR3aa: CASSFRDNYEQYF; d_gene: .; abundance: once; v_gene: TRBV7-1; j_gene: TRBJ2-7
CDR3nt: TGCGCCAGCAGCCTAAGGACAGGGTACAACTATGGCTACACCTTC; CDR3aa: CASSLRTGYNYGYTF; d_gene: TRBD1; abundance: .; v_gene: TRBV23-1; j_gene: TRBJ1-2
CDR3nt: TGTGCCAGTACCGTAGCGGGAGGGGATGAGCAGTTCTTC; CDR3aa: CASTVAGGDEQFF; d_gene: TRBD2; abundance: .; v_gene: TRBV19; j_gene: TRBJ2-1
CDR3nt: TGTGCCAGCAGTTATGCGAACACCGGGGAGCTGTTTTTT; CDR3aa: CASSYANTGELFF; d_gene: .; abundance: .; v_gene: TRBV6-8; j_gene: TRBJ2-2
CDR3nt: TGTGCCAGCAGTTTAATGTACAGGAACAGACTCAATCAGCCCCAGCATTTT; CDR3aa: CASSLMYRNRLNQPQHF; d_gene: .; abundance: .; v_gene: TRBV28; j_gene: TRBJ1-5
CDR3nt: TGTGCCAGTAGTATCCTCCCCGGACAGGGGGCGATTGTGGATGGCTACACCTTC; CDR3aa: CASSILPGQGAIVDGYTF; d_gene: TRBD1; abundance: .; v_gene: TRBV19; j_gene: TRBJ1-2
CDR3nt: TGTGCCAGCAGTCCGACAGGGTCGGGCAAAAACATTCAGTACTTC; CDR3aa: CASSPTGSGKNIQYF; d_gene: TRBD1; abundance: .; v_gene: TRBV28; j_gene: TRBJ2-4
CDR3nt: TGTGCAAGTCGCCACGGGACTAGCGGGACGGATGAGCAGTTCTTC; CDR3aa: CASRHGTSGTDEQFF; d_gene: .; abundance: .; v_gene: TRBV12-2; j_gene: TRBJ2-1
CDR3nt: TGTGCCAGCAGCTTCGGACGGTATAATGAGCAGTTCTTC; CDR3aa: CASSFGRYNEQFF; d_gene: .; abundance: .; v_gene: TRBV7-8; j_gene: TRBJ2-1
CDR3nt: TGTGCCAGCAGTTCCACCTCAACAGGGTTCTATGGCTACACCTTC; CDR3aa: CASSSTSTGFYGYTF; d_gene: .; abundance: .; v_gene: TRBV6-8; j_gene: TRBJ1-2
CDR3nt: TGTGCCAGCAGCTCTCGGACGGCGCGGTCTGGAAACACCATATATTTT; CDR3aa: CASSSRTARSGNTIYF; d_gene: .; abundance: few; v_gene: TRBV7-6; j_gene: TRBJ1-3
CDR3nt: TGTGCCACCAGCAGAGATCTCGTGGTTCTAGCGGGAGGCAATGAGCAGTTCTTC; CDR3aa: CATSRDLVVLAGGNEQFF; d_gene: TRBD2; abundance: few; v_gene: TRBV15; j_gene: TRBJ2-1
CDR3nt: TGTGCCAGCAGCCCTCTGGGACAGGGGGGCTATGGCTACACCTTC; CDR3aa: CASSPLGQGGYGYTF; d_gene: TRBD1; abundance: .; v_gene: TRBV16; j_gene: TRBJ1-2
CDR3nt: TGTGCCACCAGCAGATCAGGGCAGGGCGGAGAGACCCAGTACTTC; CDR3aa: CATSRSGQGGETQYF; d_gene: .; abundance: few; v_gene: TRBV15; j_gene: TRBJ2-5
CDR3nt: TGTGCCAGCAGCTTAGACTTAGGGTACACCGGGGAGCTGTTTTTT; CDR3aa: CASSLDLGYTGELFF; d_gene: .; abundance: .; v_gene: TRBV7-1; j_gene: TRBJ2-2
CDR3nt: TGCAGCGTTGAACAAGGCGGAGAGACCCAGTACTTC; CDR3aa: CSVEQGGETQYF; d_gene: .; abundance: .; v_gene: TRBV29-1; j_gene: TRBJ2-5
CDR3nt: TGTGCCAGCGGCGGGACCAGCTCCTACAATGAGCAGTTCTTC; CDR3aa: CASGGTSSYNEQFF; d_gene: .; abundance: .; v_gene: TRBV11-3; j_gene: TRBJ2-1
CDR3nt: TGTGCCAGTAGTCATGGGGGCTGGAGCAATCAGCCCCAGCATTTT; CDR3aa: CASSHGGWSNQPQHF; d_gene: .; abundance: .; v_gene: TRBV19; j_gene: TRBJ1-5
CDR3nt: TGTGCCAGCAGTTACGCCAGGACAGCCAATCAGCCCCAGCATTTT; CDR3aa: CASSYARTANQPQHF; d_gene: .; abundance: .; v_gene: TRBV6-8; j_gene: TRBJ1-5
CDR3nt: TGTGCCAGCAGTTACTCCTTACCCGGACAGAACTATGGCTACACCTTC; CDR3aa: CASSYSLPGQNYGYTF; d_gene: .; abundance: .; v_gene: TRBV6-8; j_gene: TRBJ1-2
CDR3nt: TGTGCCAGTAGTATTACAGGGGCACCCCTCCACTTT; CDR3aa: CASSITGAPLHF; d_gene: TRBD1; abundance: once; v_gene: TRBV19; j_gene: TRBJ1-6
CDR3nt: TGTGCCAGCAGCCCCGACCCGACAGTTGAAGCTTTCTTT; CDR3aa: CASSPDPTVEAFF; d_gene: .; abundance: once; v_gene: TRBV7-1; j_gene: TRBJ1-1
CDR3nt: TGTGCCAGCGCTCTCCTGACAGGCGGTATCGGCTACACCTTC; CDR3aa: CASALLTGGIGYTF; d_gene: .; abundance: .; v_gene: TRBV12-5; j_gene: TRBJ1-2
CDR3nt: TGCGCCAGCAGCTTCGGGAGCGGGGAGACCCAGTACTTC; CDR3aa: CASSFGSGETQYF; d_gene: .; abundance: .; v_gene: TRBV23-1; j_gene: TRBJ2-5
CDR3nt: TGTGCCAGCAGCTTGTTGGGCAGGGGCGGTGAAAAACTGTTTTTT; CDR3aa: CASSLLGRGGEKLFF; d_gene: .; abundance: .; v_gene: TRBV11-3; j_gene: TRBJ1-4
CDR3nt: TGTGCCAGCAGGGGCTACAGGGGGCCAGGTCAGCCCCAGCATTTT; CDR3aa: CASRGYRGPGQPQHF; d_gene: TRBD1; abundance: once; v_gene: TRBV6-8; j_gene: TRBJ1-5